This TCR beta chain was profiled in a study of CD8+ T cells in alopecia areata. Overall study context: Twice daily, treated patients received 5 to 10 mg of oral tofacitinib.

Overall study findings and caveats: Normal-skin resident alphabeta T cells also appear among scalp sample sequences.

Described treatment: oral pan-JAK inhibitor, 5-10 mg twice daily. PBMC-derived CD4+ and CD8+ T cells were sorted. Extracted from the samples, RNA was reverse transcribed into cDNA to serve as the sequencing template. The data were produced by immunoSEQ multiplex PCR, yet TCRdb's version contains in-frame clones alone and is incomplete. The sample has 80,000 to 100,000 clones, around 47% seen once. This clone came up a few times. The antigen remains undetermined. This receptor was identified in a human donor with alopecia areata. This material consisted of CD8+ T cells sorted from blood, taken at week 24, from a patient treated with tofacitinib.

CDR3 amino acids: CSSDSSTGELFF. For the CDR3, the DNA is TGCAGCTCTGACAGTTCCACCGGGGAGCTGTTTTTT. The rearrangement joins TRBV29-1 to TRBJ2-2; possibly TRBD1 for D (5 bases). Trimming took 8 bases from V and 4 from J, leaving 11 bases between them. Looked up from germline, CDR1 is SQVTM and CDR2 is ANQGSEA. The CDR3 contains 12 residues.